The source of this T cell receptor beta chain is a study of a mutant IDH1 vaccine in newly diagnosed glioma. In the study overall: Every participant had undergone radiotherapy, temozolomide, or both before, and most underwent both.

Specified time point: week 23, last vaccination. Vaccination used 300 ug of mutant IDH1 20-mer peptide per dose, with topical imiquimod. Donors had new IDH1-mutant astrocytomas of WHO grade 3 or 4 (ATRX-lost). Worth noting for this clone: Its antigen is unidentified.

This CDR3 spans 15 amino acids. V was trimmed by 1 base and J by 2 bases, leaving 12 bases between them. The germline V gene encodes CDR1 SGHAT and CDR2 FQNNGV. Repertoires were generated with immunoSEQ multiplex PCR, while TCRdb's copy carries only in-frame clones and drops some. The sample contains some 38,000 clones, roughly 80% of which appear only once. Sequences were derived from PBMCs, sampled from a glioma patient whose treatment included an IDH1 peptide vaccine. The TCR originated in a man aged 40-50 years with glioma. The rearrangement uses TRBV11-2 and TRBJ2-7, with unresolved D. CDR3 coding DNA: TGTGCCAGCAGCTTAGTGGGCAAATCCCCCTACGAGCAGTACTTC. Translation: CASSLVGKSPYEQYF.